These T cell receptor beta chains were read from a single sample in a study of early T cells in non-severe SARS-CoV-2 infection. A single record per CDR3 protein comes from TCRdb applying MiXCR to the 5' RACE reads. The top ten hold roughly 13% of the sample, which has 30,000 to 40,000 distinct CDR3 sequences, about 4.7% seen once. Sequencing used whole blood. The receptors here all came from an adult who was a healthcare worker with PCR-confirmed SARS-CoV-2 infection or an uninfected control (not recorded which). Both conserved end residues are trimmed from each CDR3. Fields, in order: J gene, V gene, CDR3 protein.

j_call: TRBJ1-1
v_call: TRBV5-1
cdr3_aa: ASSPDWNTEAF

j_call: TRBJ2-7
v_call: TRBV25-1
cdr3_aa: ASRRDNRDQY

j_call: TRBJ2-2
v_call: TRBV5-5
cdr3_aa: ASSFPRDREKAGELF

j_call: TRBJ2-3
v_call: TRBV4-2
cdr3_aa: ASSQEIRRGGVSDTQY

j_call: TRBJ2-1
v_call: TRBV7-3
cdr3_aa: ASGLAGRKQF

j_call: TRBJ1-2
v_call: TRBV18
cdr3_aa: ASSPEGSTNYGYT

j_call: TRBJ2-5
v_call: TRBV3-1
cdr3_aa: ASRTSGGPVTLY

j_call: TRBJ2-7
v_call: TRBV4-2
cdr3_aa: ASSQDRASSYEQY

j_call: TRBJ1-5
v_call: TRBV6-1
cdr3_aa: ASSDRWDQPQH

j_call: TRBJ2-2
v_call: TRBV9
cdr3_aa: ASSVAPGPTNTGELF

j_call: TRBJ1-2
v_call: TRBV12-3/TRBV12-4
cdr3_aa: ASTQTGFGYT

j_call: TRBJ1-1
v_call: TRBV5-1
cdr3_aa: ASSLGTGRNTEAF

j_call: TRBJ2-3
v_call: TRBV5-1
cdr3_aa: ASSPGRARDTQY

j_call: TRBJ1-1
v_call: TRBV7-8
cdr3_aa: ASSLVPTGPLNTEAF